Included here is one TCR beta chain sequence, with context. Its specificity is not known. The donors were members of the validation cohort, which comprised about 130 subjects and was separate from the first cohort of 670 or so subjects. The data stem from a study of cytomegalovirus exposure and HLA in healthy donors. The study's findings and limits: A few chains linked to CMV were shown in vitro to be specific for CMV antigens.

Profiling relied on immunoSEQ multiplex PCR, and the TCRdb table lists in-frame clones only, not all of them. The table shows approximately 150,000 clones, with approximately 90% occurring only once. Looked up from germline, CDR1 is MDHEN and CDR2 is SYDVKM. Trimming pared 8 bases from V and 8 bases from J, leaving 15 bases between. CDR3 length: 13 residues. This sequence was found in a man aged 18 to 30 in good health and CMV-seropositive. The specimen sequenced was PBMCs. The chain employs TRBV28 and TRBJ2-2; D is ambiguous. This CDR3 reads CASFKQVRGELFF. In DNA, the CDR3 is TGTGCCAGCTTTAAGCAGGTTCGAGGGGAGCTGTTTTTT.